Presented here are 9 T cell receptor beta chains from one specimen sequenced in a study of T cell changes during pregnancy in multiple sclerosis. Clones were sequenced by immunoSEQ multiplex PCR, and TCRdb holds only the in-frame ones, with some missing. Counted here are 110,000 or so clones, approximately 93% occurring once; the ten biggest clones make up around 6%. The sample was peripheral blood, taken before pregnancy. These receptors were obtained from a female donor with multiple sclerosis, enrolled in a pregnancy study.

This sequence joins TRBV6-5 and TRBJ2-1, with 7 bases identical to TRBD1. V lost 4 bases, J lost 7 bases, and 4 bases stayed unmatched. The CDR3 covers 13 residues. CDR1 and CDR2 from the germline V gene are MNHEY and SVGAGI. The CDR3 DNA reads TGTGCCAGCAGTTGGGGACAGATAAATGAGCAGTTCTTC. This encodes CASSWGQINEQFF.

The chain couples TRBV4-1 to TRBJ2-1; D ambiguous. CDR1 is MGHRA and CDR2 is YSYEKL in the germline V gene. Trimming left V 0 bases short and J 7 bases short, with 13 bases between. CDR3 length equals 15 residues. CDR3: CASSQETGFQNEQFF. The CDR3 region has the DNA TGCGCCAGCAGCCAAGAGACCGGGTTTCAAAATGAGCAGTTCTTC.

This chain links TRBV5-6 with TRBJ1-3, with 7 bases lining up with TRBD1. V was clipped by 2 bases and J by 1 base; unmatched bases: 6. CDR3 length: 16 residues. In germline, CDR1 is SGHDT, CDR2 YYEEEE. CDR3 nucleotides: TGTGCCAGCAGCTTTTTTGACAGGGCGTCTGGAAACACCATATATTTT. This gives the protein CASSFFDRASGNTIYF.

The chain recombines TRBV18 with TRBJ2-5; D gene ambiguous. CDR1 and CDR2 from the germline V gene are KGHSH and LQKENI. V was clipped by 5 bases and J by 3 bases, with 4 bases between them. CDR3 length: 11 residues. The CDR3 here is CASSTEETQYF. Here the CDR3 DNA reads TGTGCCAGCTCAACAGAAGAGACCCAGTACTTC. Variable domain in full (rest from reference TRBV18 and TRBJ2-5): NAGVMQNPRHLVRRRGQEARLRCSPMKGHSHVYWYRQLPEEGLKFMVYLQKENIIDESGMPKERFSAEFPKEGPSILRIQQVVRGDSAAYFCASSTEETQYFGPGTRLLVL.

The chain joins TRBV5-6 to TRBJ1-1; tentative D call: TRBD1 (5 bases). CDR3 length: 14 residues. Germline assignment: CDR1 SGHDT and CDR2 YYEEEE. The V end was cut by 4 bases, the J end by 11 bases, with 21 bases between. CDR3 nucleotide sequence: TGTGCCAGCAGCCTGATTGGGACTCCCTTAGGCGCTTTCTTT. This encodes CASSLIGTPLGAFF. The variable domain in full, completed from reference TRBV5-6 and TRBJ1-1, reads DAGVTQSPTHLIKTRGQQVTLRCSPKSGHDTVSWYQQALGQGPQFIFQYYEEEERQRGNFPDRFSGHQFPNYSSELNVNALLLGDSALYLCASSLIGTPLGAFFGQGTRLTVV.

This chain joins TRBV28 and TRBJ1-2, with D maybe TRBD1 (6 bases). Per germline, CDR1 MDHEN and CDR2 SYDVKM. The CDR3 consists of 15 residues. Deletions cut 5 bases from V and 4 bases from J, with 17 bases between. The CDR3 region has the DNA TGTGCCAGCAGTGGGGGCAGGGCGGGGGGCTATGGCTACACCTTC. The encoded protein is CASSGGRAGGYGYTF.

Note on this clone: Other DNA sequences in this specimen translate into the identical CDR3. The chain combines TRBV27 with TRBJ2-2; D is uncertain. Trimming took off 7 bases at V and 8 bases at J, with 29 bases between the two ends. This CDR3 is built from 18 residues. Germline V gene sequence: CDR1 MNHEY, CDR2 SMNVEV (reference sequence). In DNA form, the CDR3 reads TGTGCCAGCATAGGCCCCCCACGTCCTCCGAGGCCAACTGGGGAGCTGTTTTTT. It encodes CASIGPPRPPRPTGELFF.

The chain couples TRBV5-1 to TRBJ1-5, with D possibly being TRBD1 (6 bases). The CDR3 has 14 residues. V was trimmed by 1 base and J by 3 bases, leaving 8 bases between them. The germline gives CDR1 SGHRS, CDR2 YFSETQ. The chain's CDR3 is CASSLTGHNQPQHF. CDR3 nucleotides: TGCGCCAGCAGCTTGACGGGACACAATCAGCCCCAGCATTTT. The variable domain in full, with the rest retrieved from reference TRBV5-1 and TRBJ1-5, is KAGVTQTPRYLIKTRGQQVTLSCSPISGHRSVSWYQQTPGQGLQFLFEYFSETQRNKGNFPGRFSGRQFSNSRSEMNVSTLELGDSALYLCASSLTGHNQPQHFGDGTRLSIL.

This clone appeared a single time. At one end, the junction sequence differs from germline, possibly due to a read error. The rearrangement joins TRBV19 to TRBJ2-3, with 12 bases that match TRBD1. Germline V gene lookup returns CDR1 LNHDA and CDR2 SQIVND (reference sequence). The length of the CDR3 is 15 residues. CDR3 nucleotide sequence: TGTGCCGGTAGACCGGGACAGGGGGCCACAGATACGCAGTATTTT. Amino acid sequence: CAGRPGQGATDTQYF.